Each of the 19 T cell receptor beta chains below was sequenced from the same sample in a study of blood T cells in healthy people across ages (dated by TCRdb to between 2015 and 2016). The library was obtained by 5' RACE. The instrument was an Illumina HiSeq 2500. A second PCR of about 7 to 12 cycles was run with a J-beta primer mix and a sample-barcoded 5' primer. TCRdb trimmed public reads at Q25 via fastp, called clones via MiXCR and kept in-frame beta chains. Entries that share a CDR3 protein sequence are merged under the most common genes and DNA. This sample holds around 780,000 distinct CDR3 sequences; roughly three fifths were observed only once. In total, the top ten clones hold around a quarter of the sample. Sequenced material: blood. These receptors were obtained from a man aged 40-55 years in good health.

The rearrangement uses TRBV3-1 and TRBJ1-5, with TRBD1 matching 11 bases. The CDR3 sequence is 17 residues long. Germline-derived CDR1 and CDR2 are LGHDT and YNNKEL (reference sequence). V was pared by 1 base and J by 2 bases, with 4 bases of the junction left unmatched. The CDR3 DNA is TGTGCCAGCAGCCAAGGGACAGGGGGCGCCGGCAATCAGCCCCAGCATTTT. Translating gives CASSQGTGGAGNQPQHF. Supplemented by reference TRBV3-1 and TRBJ1-5, the full variable domain reads DTAVSQTPKYLVTQMGNDKSIKCEQNLGHDTMYWYKQDSKKFLKIMFSYNNKELIINETVPNRFSPKSPDKAHLNLHINSLELGDSAVYFCASSQGTGGAGNQPQHFGDGTRLSIL.

This chain links TRBV18 with TRBJ2-7; D is perhaps TRBD1 (6 bases). The DNA end is a closer match to TRBJ2-5, so the J assignment may be wrong. This CDR3 contains 15 residues. Germline V lookup: CDR1 KGHSH, CDR2 LQKENI. CDR3 in DNA: TGTGCCAGCTCACCGGGGGCCCCTCGTATAGAGACCCAGTACTTC. Translating it yields CASSPGAPRIETQYF.

The sample holds a few counts of this clonotype. The CDR3, as DNA: TGTGCCAGCACCACGGACAGACCCAATAGCCCAAAACAAGAGACCCAGTACTTC. Amino acid sequence: CASTTDRPNSPKQETQYF. The chain uses TRBV28 and TRBJ2-5, with a possible D match to TRBD1 (6 bases). CDR1 is MDHEN and CDR2 is SYDVKM in the germline V gene. The V gene lost 7 bases and the J gene lost 2 bases, with 26 bases spanning the gap. The CDR3 is made up of 18 amino acids.

In its sample, this clonotype was seen once. V usage is TRBV12-3 or TRBV12-4 and J usage is TRBJ2-5; TRBD2 aligns across 7 bases. The DNA matches TRBJ2-7 better at its end, which makes the J call doubtful. This CDR3 is 12 amino acids long. The CDR3 spells CASSYGLGEQYF. CDR3 DNA sequence: TGTGCCAGCAGCTACGGACTAGGCGAGCAGTACTTC.

This clonotype was recorded once. The rearrangement links TRBV20-1 to TRBJ2-2; 8 bases align to TRBD1. The V segment lost 5 bases and the J segment 1 base; nucleotides outside the gene matches: 6. The CDR3 sequence is 15 residues long. Germline CDR1 DFQATT, CDR2 SNEGSKA (reference sequence). In DNA form, the CDR3 reads TGCAGTGCTGTCGGACAGGGCTTGAACACCGGGGAGCTGTTTTTT. This sequence encodes CSAVGQGLNTGELFF.

This clonotype was counted between two and nine times. The V and J genes are TRBV4-3 and TRBJ2-3; D unresolved. This CDR3 has 15 amino acids. Trimming removed 0 bases from V and 2 bases from J, with 9 bases in between. Germline lookup yields CDR1 LGHNA and CDR2 YSLEER. The CDR3 loop is CASSQEVRPTDTQYF. CDR3 nucleotide sequence: TGCGCCAGCAGCCAAGAAGTGCGGCCCACAGATACGCAGTATTTT.

This clonotype was counted a few times. The genes are TRBV7-9 and TRBJ2-5, with D hard to call. The CDR3 loop spans 13 amino acids. Trimming cost V 1 base and J 5 bases, with 8 bases left between them. Germline CDR1 is SEHNR and CDR2 is FQNEAQ (reference sequence). The DNA of the CDR3 is TGTGCCAGCAGCTTAGGCATGCGGGAGACCCAGTACTTC. This sequence encodes CASSLGMRETQYF.

The chain employs TRBV28 and TRBJ2-4, with TRBD1 identical over 7 bases. J gave up 0 bases and V 8 bases, and 7 bases lay outside the gene matches. CDR1 MDHEN and CDR2 SYDVKM come from the germline V gene. This CDR3 spans 15 amino acids. CDR3 nucleotides: TGTGCCAGCCGGGACAGTACCCTAGCCAAAAACATTCAGTACTTC. It is translated as CASRDSTLAKNIQYF.

This clonotype occurred many times. The chain joins TRBV27 to TRBJ1-2, with D possibly matching TRBD1 (6 bases). There are 14 residues in the CDR3. V was clipped by 3 bases and J by 4 bases, with 12 bases between them. CDR1 is MNHEY, CDR2 SMNVEV, per germline (reference sequence). This chain's CDR3 is CASSFGQGIYGYTF. The CDR3 region has the DNA TGTGCCAGCAGTTTTGGGCAGGGGATCTATGGCTACACCTTC.

The rearrangement uses TRBV6-5 and TRBJ2-5; 7 nucleotides agree with TRBD1. Germline CDR1 MNHEY, CDR2 SVGAGI. The V gene end was trimmed by 5 bases and the J gene end by 3 bases; junction bases not matched to a gene: 12. This CDR3 has 16 residues. This CDR3 reads CASSLTPEGGEETQYF. As DNA, the CDR3 is TGTGCCAGCAGTCTAACCCCCGAAGGGGGCGAAGAGACCCAGTACTTC.

The chain joins TRBV9 to TRBJ1-4; D is perhaps TRBD1 (5 bases). The CDR3 totals 14 residues. Germline V gene lookup returns CDR1 SGDLS and CDR2 YYNGEE. Trimming took 0 bases from V and 5 from J, leaving 8 bases between them. In nucleotides, the CDR3 is TGTGCCAGCAGCGTAGAAAGACAGAATGAAAAACTGTTTTTT. This sequence encodes CASSVERQNEKLFF.

V and J are TRBV29-1 and TRBJ1-2; D is ambiguous. V was shortened by 1 base and J by 5 bases, with 11 bases between the two germline ends. Germline loops: CDR1 SQVTM, CDR2 ANQGSEA. The length of the CDR3 is 13 residues. In DNA form, the CDR3 reads TGCAGCGTTGAAGGGGATCTCGGATATGGCTACACCTTC. Residues: CSVEGDLGYGYTF.

This clonotype was observed a few times. The CDR3 loop is CASSQGIRTTGYTF. The CDR3 DNA is TGCGCCAGCAGCCAAGGAATCAGGACAACTGGCTACACCTTC. V is TRBV4-1 and J is TRBJ1-2; D might be TRBD1 (5 bases). This CDR3 has 14 residues. The V end lost 1 base, the J end lost 7 bases, and 13 bases lay between the germline ends. Germline CDR1 and CDR2: MGHRA and YSYEKL.

Of note for this clonotype: This may be a read error, as it is one base from a much larger clone. The chain is built from TRBV5-1 and TRBJ2-2, with unresolved D. The ends were cut back, 4 bases at V and 5 bases at J, with 12 bases in the middle. The CDR3 is 14 amino acids. Germline V gene data show CDR1 as SGHRS and CDR2 as YFSETQ. CDR3 in DNA: TGCGCCAGCAGCGCCGCTCTAGAGACCGGGGAGCTGTTTTTT. Protein: CASSAALETGELFF.

The chain has TRBV20-1 and TRBJ2-7, with D hard to call. Trimming took off 2 bases at V and 3 bases at J, with 14 bases between the two ends. Germline CDR1 is DFQATT and CDR2 is SNEGSKA (reference sequence). The CDR3 totals 14 residues. CDR3 sequence: CSARLGNNFYEQYF. The DNA of the CDR3 is TGCAGTGCTAGACTCGGAAACAACTTCTACGAGCAGTACTTC.

This rearrangement joins TRBV27 to TRBJ2-5; TRBD2 is a possible D gene (6 bases). The CDR3 is made up of 15 amino acids. CDR1 and CDR2 from the germline V gene are MNHEY and SMNVEV (reference sequence). Trimming left V 6 bases short and J 5 bases short, with 19 bases between. CDR3 DNA sequence: TGTGCCAGCAGGGGAATAGCGGCTAATTGGGAGACCCAGTACTTC. As protein: CASRGIAANWETQYF.

CDR3 sequence reads: CASKIANTGELFF. CDR3 DNA: TGTGCCAGCAAAATCGCGAACACCGGGGAGCTGTTTTTT. This rearrangement joins TRBV25-1 to TRBJ2-2, with unresolved D. The V end lost 7 bases, the J end lost 0 bases, and 6 bases lay between the germline ends. In germline, CDR1 is MGHDK, CDR2 SYGVNS. The length of the CDR3 is 13 residues.

The chain links TRBV6-1 to TRBJ1-2; weak D call: TRBD1 (6 bases). V lost 7 bases and J lost 4, with 22 bases in between. The germline gives CDR1 MNHNS, CDR2 SASEGT. The CDR3 is 16 residues long. This chain's CDR3 is CASTKGHILGAYGYTF. CDR3 nucleotide sequence: TGTGCCAGCACCAAGGGACACATATTGGGAGCCTATGGCTACACCTTC.

This clonotype was counted many times. This sequence joins TRBV6-2 or TRBV6-3 and TRBJ2-6, with 9 bases identical to TRBD1. Germline-derived CDR1 and CDR2 are MNHEY and SVGEGT. The CDR3 runs 16 residues. The ends lost 5 bases at V and 2 bases at J; junction bases unmatched: 4. As DNA, the CDR3 is TGTGCCAGCAGTCAGGACAGGGGTGCTGGGGCCAACGTCCTGACTTTC. Encoded protein: CASSQDRGAGANVLTF.